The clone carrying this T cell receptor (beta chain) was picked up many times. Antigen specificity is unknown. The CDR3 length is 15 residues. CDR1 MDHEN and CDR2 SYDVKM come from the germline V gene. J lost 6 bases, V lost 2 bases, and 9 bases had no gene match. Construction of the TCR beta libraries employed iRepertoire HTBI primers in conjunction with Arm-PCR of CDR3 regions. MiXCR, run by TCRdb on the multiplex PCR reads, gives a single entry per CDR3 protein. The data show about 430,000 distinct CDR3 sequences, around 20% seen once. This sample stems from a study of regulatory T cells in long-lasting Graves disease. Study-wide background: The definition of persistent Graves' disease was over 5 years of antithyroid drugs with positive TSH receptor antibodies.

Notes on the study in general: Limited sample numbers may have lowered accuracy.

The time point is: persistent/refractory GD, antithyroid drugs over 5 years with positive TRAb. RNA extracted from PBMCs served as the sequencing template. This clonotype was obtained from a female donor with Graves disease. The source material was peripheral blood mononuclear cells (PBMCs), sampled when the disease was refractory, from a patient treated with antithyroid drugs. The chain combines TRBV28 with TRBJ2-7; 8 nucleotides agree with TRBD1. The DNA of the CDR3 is TGTGCCAGCAGTTTAACTGGACAGGGCTACGGCGAGCAGTACTTC. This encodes CASSLTGQGYGEQYF.